This TCR beta chain was identified during a study of T-cell reconstitution after alpha-beta-depleted transplantation in children. About this clonotype: The antigen remains undetermined.

The V and J ends lost 5 bases and 3 bases, in that order; junction bases with no gene match: 7. The CDR3 has 15 residues. Germline V gene lookup returns CDR1 LNHDA and CDR2 SQIVND (reference sequence). Whole-study results and caveats: T-cell counts and diversity were attributed mostly to newly produced T cells one year after transplant.

Molecular barcoding with unique molecular identifiers was used for the TCRbeta library. One entry per CDR3 protein results from TCRdb running MiXCR on the PCR reads. This table has around 580,000 distinct CDR3 sequences, about a quarter appearing once. Sequencing was performed on PBMCs, taken before TCRalphabeta/CD19-depleted stem cell transplant. The genes are TRBV19 and TRBJ2-1; TRBD2 matches at 7 bases. The sequence derives from a boy in the first two years of life with Wiskott-Aldrich syndrome, due to receive a stem cell transplant. The CDR3 bases are TGTGCCAGTAGTCCCCTATGGACTAGCTACAATGAGCAGTTCTTC. It codes for CASSPLWTSYNEQFF.